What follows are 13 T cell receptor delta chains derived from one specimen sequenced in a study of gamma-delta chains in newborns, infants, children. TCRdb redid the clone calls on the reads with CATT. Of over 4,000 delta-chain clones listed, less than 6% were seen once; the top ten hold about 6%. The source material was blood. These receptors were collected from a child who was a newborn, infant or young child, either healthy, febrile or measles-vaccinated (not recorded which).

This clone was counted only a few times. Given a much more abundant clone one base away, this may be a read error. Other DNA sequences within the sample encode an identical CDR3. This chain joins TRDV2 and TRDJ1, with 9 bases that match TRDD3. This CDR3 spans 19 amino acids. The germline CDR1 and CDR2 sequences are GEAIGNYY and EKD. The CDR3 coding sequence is TGTGCCTGTGACACTCTTGGACCCTACTGGGGGACTTACACCGATAAACTCATCTTC. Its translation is CACDTLGPYWGTYTDKLIF.

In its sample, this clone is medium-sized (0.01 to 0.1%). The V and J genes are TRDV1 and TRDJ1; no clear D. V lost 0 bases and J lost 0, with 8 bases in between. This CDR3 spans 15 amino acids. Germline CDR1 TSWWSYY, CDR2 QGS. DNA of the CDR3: TGTGCTCTTGGGGAACTGTACCCCTACACCGATAAACTCATCTTT. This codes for CALGELYPYTDKLIF.

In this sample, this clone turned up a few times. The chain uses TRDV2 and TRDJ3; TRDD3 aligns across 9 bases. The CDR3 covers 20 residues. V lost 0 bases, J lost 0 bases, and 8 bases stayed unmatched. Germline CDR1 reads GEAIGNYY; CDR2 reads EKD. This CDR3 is CACDTGSLGEGSWDTRQMFF. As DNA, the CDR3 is TGTGCCTGTGACACCGGCTCACTGGGGGAAGGCTCCTGGGACACCCGACAGATGTTTTTC.

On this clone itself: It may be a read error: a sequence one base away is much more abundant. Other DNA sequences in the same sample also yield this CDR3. DNA for the CDR3: TGTGCCTGTGACTCTGTACTGGGGGATACGGACTGGGACACCCGGCAGATGTTTTTC. It is translated as CACDSVLGDTDWDTRQMFF. The chain joins TRDV2 to TRDJ3; 13 bases line up with TRDD3. Per the germline V gene, CDR1 is GEAIGNYY and CDR2 is EKD. This CDR3 region has 19 residues.

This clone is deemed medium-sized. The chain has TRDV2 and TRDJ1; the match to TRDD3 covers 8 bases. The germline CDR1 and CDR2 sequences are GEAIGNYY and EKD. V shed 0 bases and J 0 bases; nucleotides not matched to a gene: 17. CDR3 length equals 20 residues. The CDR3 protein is CACDTLSSHSWGKYTDKLIF. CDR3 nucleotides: TGTGCCTGTGACACCTTGTCTTCACACTCCTGGGGGAAGTACACCGATAAACTCATCTTT.

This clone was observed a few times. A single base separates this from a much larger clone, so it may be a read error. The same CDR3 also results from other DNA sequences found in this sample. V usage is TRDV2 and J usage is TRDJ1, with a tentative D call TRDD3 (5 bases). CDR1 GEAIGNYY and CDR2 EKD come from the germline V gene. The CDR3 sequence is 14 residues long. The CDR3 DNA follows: TGTGCCTGTGACCCTGTGGGGTACACCGACAAACTCATCTTT. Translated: CACDPVGYTDKLIF.

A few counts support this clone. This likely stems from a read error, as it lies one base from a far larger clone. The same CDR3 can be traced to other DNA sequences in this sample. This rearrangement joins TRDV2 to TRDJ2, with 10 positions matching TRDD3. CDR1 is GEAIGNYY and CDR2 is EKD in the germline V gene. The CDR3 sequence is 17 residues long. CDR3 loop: CACDTVELGDLTAQLFF. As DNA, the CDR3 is TGTGCCTGTGACACCGTAGAACTGGGGGATTTGACGGCACAACTCTTCTTT.

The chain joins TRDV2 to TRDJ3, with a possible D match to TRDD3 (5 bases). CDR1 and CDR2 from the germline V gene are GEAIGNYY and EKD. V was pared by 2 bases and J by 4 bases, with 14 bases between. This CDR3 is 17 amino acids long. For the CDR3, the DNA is TGTGCCTGTGACAGTACTGGCCCTCGTTGGGACACCCGACAGATGTTTTTC. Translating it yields CACDSTGPRWDTRQMFF.

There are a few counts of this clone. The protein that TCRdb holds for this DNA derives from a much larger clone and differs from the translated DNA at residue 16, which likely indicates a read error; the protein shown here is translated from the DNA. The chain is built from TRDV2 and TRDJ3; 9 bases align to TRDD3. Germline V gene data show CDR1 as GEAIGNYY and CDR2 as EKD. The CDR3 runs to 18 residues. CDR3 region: CACDILGESSWDTRQTFF. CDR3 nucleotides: TGTGCCTGTGACATACTGGGGGAAAGCTCCTGGGACACCCGACAGACGTTTTTC.

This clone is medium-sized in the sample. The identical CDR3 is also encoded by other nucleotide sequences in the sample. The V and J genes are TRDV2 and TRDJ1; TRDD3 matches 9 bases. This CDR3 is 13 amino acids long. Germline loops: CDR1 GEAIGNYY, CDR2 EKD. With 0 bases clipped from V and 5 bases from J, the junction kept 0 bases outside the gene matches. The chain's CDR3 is CACDTWGIDKLIF. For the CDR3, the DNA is TGTGCCTGTGACACCTGGGGGATAGATAAACTCATCTTT.

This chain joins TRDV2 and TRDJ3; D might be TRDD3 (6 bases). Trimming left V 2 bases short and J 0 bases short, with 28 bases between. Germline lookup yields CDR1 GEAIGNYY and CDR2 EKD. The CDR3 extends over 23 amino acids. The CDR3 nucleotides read TGTGCCTGTGACAGAATAGGGGGACAAGACCCCGCTAAAAGCTCCTGGGACACCCGACAGATGTTTTTC. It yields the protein CACDRIGGQDPAKSSWDTRQMFF.

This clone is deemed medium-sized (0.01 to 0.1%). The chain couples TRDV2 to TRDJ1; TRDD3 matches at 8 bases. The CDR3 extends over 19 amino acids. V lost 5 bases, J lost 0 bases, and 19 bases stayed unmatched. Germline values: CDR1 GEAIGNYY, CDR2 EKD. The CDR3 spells CACATLNAVLGENTDKLIF. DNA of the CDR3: TGTGCCTGTGCCACACTAAATGCGGTGCTGGGGGAAAACACCGATAAACTCATCTTT.

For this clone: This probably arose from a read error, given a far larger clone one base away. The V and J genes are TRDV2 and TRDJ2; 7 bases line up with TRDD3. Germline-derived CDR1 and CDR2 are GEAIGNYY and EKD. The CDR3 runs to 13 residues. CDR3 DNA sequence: TGTGCCTGTGACACCTGGGGGACAGCACAACCCTTCTTT. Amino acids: CACDTWGTAQPFF.